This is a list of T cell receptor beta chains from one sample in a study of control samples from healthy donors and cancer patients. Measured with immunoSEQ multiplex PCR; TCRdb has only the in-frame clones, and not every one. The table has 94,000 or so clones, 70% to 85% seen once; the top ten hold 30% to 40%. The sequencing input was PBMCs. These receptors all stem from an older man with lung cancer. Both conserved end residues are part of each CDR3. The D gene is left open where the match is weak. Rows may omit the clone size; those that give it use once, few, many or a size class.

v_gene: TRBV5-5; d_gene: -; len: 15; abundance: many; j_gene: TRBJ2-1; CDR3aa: CASSLGQGGYNEQFF; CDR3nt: TGTGCCAGCAGCTTGGGACAGGGAGGCTACAATGAGCAGTTCTTC
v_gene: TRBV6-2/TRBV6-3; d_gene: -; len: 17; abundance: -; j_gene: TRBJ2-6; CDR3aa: CASSNGRHLSGANVLTF; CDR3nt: TGTGCCAGCAGCAACGGACGGCACCTCTCTGGGGCCAACGTCCTGACTTTC
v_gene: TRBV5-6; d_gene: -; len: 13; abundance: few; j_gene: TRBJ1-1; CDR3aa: CASSLYGVTEAFF; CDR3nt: TGTGCCAGCAGCTTGTATGGGGTGACTGAAGCTTTCTTT
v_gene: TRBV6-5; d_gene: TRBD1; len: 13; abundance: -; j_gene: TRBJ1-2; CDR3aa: CASSKGTVYGYTF; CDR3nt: TGTGCCAGCAGTAAGGGGACAGTCTATGGCTACACCTTC
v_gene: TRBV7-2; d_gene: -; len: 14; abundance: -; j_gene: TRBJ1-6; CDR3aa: CASSRDSHNSPLHF; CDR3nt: TGTGCCAGCAGCCGCGACAGCCATAATTCACCCCTCCACTTT
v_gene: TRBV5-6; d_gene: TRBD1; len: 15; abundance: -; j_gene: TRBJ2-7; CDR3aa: CASSWWDRTLYEQYF; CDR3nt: TGTGCCAGCAGCTGGTGGGACAGGACCCTCTACGAGCAGTACTTC
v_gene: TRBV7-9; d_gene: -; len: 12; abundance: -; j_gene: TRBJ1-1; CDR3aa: CASSLPQGLAFF; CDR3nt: TGTGCCAGCAGCTTACCCCAGGGATTAGCTTTCTTT
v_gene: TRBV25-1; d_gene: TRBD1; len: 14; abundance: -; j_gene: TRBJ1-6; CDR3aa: CASRGGQGGSPLHF; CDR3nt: TGTGCCAGCAGGGGAGGACAGGGCGGGTCACCCCTCCACTTT
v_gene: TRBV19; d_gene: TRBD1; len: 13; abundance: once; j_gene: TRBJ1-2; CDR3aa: CASSTGTGVGYTF; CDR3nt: TGTGCCAGTAGTACCGGGACAGGAGTTGGCTACACCTTC
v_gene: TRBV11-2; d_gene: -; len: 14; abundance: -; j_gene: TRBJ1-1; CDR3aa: CASSRREWNTEAFF; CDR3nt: TGTGCCAGCAGTCGGAGGGAATGGAACACTGAAGCTTTCTTT
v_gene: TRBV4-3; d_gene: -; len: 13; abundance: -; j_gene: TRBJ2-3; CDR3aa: CASSQDREYTQYF; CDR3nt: TGCGCCAGCAGCCAAGATAGAGAATATACGCAGTATTTT
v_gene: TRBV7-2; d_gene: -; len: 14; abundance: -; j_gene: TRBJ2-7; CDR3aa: CASSRQGGKYEQYF; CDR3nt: TGTGCCAGCAGCCGTCAGGGGGGAAAATACGAGCAGTACTTC
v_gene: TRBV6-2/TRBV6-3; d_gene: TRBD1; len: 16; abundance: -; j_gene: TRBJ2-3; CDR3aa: CASSSSGTVLTDTQYF; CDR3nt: TGTGCCAGCAGTTCATCCGGGACAGTATTAACAGATACGCAGTATTTT
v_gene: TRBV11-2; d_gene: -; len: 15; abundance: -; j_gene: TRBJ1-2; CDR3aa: CASSLVSGWNYGYTF; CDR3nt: TGTGCCAGCAGCTTAGTTTCAGGATGGAACTATGGCTACACCTTC
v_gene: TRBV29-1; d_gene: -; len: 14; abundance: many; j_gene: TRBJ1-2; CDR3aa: CSVEDPAGLYGYTF; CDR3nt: TGCAGCGTTGAAGATCCGGCAGGCCTCTATGGCTACACCTTC
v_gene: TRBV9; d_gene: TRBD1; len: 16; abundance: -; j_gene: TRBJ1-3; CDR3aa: CASSPRQGDSGNTIYF; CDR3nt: TGTGCCAGCAGCCCCAGACAGGGGGACTCTGGAAACACCATATATTTT
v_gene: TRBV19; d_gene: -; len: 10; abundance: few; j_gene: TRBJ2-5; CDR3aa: CATDRETQYF; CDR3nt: TGTGCCACCGACCGAGAGACCCAGTACTTC
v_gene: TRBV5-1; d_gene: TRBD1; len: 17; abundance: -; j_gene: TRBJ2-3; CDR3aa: CASSFLRDRGSTDTQYF; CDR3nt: TGCGCCAGCAGCTTCTTAAGGGACAGGGGGAGCACAGATACGCAGTATTTT
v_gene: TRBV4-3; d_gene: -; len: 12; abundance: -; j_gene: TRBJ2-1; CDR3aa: CASSQEWRGQFF; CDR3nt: TGCGCCAGCAGCCAAGAATGGCGTGGGCAGTTCTTC
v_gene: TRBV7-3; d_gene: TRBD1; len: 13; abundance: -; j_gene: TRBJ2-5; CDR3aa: CASSTTGVSTQYF; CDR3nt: TGTGCCAGCAGCACCACAGGGGTTTCGACCCAGTACTTC
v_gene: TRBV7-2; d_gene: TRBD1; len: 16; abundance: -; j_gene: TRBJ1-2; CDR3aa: CASSSNRGRASYGYTF; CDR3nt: TGTGCCAGCAGCTCTAACAGGGGGCGCGCATCCTATGGCTACACCTTC
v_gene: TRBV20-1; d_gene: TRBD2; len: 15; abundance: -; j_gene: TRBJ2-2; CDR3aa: CSASSGGSNTGELFF; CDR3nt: TGCAGTGCTAGTAGCGGGGGCTCGAACACCGGGGAGCTGTTTTTT
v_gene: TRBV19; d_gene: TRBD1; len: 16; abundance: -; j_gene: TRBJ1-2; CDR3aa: CASSGNRGGADYGYTF; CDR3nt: TGTGCCAGCAGTGGGAATAGAGGGGGCGCGGACTATGGCTACACCTTC
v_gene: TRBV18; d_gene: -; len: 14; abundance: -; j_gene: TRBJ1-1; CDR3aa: CASSPEQGRTEAFF; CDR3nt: TGTGCCAGCTCACCAGAACAGGGCAGAACTGAAGCTTTCTTT
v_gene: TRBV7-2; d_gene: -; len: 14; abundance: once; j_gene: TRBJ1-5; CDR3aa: CASSFDRISQPQHF; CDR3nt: TGTGCCAGCAGCTTTGACAGGATAAGCCAGCCCCAGCATTTT
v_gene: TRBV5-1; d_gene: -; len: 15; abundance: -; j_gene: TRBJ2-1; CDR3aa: CASSSLPGPGNEQFF; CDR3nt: TGCGCCAGCAGCTCGCTCCCGGGTCCGGGGAATGAGCAGTTCTTC
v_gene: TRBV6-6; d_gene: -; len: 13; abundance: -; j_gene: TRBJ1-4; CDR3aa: CASSWPANEKLFF; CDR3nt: TGTGCCAGCAGTTGGCCGGCTAATGAAAAACTGTTTTTT
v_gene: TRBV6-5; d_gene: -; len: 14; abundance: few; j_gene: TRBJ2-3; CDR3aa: CASSYSFRSDTQYF; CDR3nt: TGTGCCAGCAGTTACTCTTTCCGATCAGATACGCAGTATTTT
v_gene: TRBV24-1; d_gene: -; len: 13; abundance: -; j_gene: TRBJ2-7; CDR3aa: CATSDFPGRQQYF; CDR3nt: TGTGCCACCAGTGATTTCCCGGGACGTCAGCAGTACTTC
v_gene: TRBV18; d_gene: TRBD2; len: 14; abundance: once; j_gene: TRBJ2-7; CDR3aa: CASSPKRGGDEQYF; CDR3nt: TGTGCCAGCTCTCCCAAGCGGGGGGGCGACGAGCAGTACTTC
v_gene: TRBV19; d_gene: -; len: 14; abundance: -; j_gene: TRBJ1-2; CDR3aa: CASCAAGGNFGYTF; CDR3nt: TGTGCCAGTTGTGCCGCGGGAGGGAACTTTGGCTACACCTTC
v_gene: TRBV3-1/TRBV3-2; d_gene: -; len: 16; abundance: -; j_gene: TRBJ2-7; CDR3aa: CASSQDRGGSSYEQYF; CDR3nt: TGTGCCAGCAGCCAAGATCGCGGTGGGAGCTCCTACGAGCAGTACTTC
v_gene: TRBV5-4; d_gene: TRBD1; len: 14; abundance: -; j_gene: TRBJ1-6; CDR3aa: CASTQGQGRSSLHF; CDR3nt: TGTGCCAGCACCCAGGGACAGGGAAGGTCGTCCCTCCACTTT
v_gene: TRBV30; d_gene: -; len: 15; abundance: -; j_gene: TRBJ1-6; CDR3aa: CAWREQGGGNSPLHF; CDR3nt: TGTGCCTGGAGGGAACAGGGAGGTGGTAATTCACCCCTCCACTTT
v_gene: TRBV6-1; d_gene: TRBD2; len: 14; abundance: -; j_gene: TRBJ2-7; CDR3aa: CASSEARGVGEQYF; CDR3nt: TGTGCCAGCAGTGAAGCGCGGGGGGTGGGTGAGCAGTACTTC
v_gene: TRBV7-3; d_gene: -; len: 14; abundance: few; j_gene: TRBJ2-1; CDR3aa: CASSQHRDKNEQFF; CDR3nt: TGTGCCAGCAGCCAACACAGGGATAAGAATGAGCAGTTCTTC
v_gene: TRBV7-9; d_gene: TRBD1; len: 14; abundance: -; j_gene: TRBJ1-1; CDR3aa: CASSLAAGGAEAFF; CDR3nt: TGTGCCAGCAGCTTAGCGGCAGGGGGAGCTGAAGCTTTCTTT
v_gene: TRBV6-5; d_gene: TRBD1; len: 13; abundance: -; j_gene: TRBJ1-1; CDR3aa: CASRINRGRGAFF; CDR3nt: TGTGCCAGCAGGATAAACAGGGGGCGGGGAGCTTTCTTT
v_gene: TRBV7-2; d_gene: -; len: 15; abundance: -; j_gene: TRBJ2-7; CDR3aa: CASSLPGQPSYEQYF; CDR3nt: TGTGCCAGCAGCCTCCCCGGACAGCCTTCCTACGAGCAGTACTTC
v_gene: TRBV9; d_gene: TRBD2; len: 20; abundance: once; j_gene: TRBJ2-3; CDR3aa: CASSPSQGTSGGRVTDTQYF; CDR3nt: TGTGCCAGCAGCCCCTCCCAGGGGACTAGCGGGGGCCGCGTCACAGATACGCAGTATTTT
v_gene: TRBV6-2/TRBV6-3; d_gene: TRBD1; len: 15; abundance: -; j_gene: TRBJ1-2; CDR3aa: CASSLPGQPNYGYTF; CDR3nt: TGTGCCAGCAGTCTGCCGGGACAGCCTAACTATGGCTACACCTTC
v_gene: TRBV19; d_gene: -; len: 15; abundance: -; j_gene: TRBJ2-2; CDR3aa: CASSPPGRNTGELFF; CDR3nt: TGTGCCAGTAGCCCTCCAGGGAGGAACACCGGGGAGCTGTTTTTT
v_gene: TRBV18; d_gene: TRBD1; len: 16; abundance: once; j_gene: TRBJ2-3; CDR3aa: CASSLIRDRDTDTQYF; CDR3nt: TGTGCCAGCTCACTAATACGGGACAGAGACACAGATACGCAGTATTTT
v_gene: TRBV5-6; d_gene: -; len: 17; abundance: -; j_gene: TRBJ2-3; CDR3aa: CASSLGRGRGSTDTQYF; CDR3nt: TGTGCCAGCAGCTTGGGTCGTGGCAGGGGTAGCACAGATACGCAGTATTTT
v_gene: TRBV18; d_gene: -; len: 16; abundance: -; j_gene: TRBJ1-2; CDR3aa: CASSPGSDSGINGYTF; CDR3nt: TGTGCCAGCTCACCAGGCTCTGACAGCGGTATCAATGGCTACACCTTC
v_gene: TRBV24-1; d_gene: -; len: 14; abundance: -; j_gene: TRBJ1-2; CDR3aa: CATSDLDSGNGYTF; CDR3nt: TGTGCCACCAGTGATTTGGACAGCGGTAATGGCTACACCTTC
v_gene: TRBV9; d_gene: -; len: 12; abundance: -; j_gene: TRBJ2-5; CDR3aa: CASSVAGSTQYF; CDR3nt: TGTGCCAGCAGCGTAGCCGGGAGTACCCAGTACTTC
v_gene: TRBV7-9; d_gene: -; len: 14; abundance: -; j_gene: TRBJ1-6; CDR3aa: CASSVGGRDSPLHF; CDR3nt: TGTGCCAGCAGCGTGGGGGGGAGGGATTCACCCCTCCACTTT
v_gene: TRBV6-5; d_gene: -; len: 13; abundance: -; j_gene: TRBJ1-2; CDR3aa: CASSWNGNYGYTF; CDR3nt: TGTGCCAGCAGTTGGAACGGTAACTATGGCTACACCTTC
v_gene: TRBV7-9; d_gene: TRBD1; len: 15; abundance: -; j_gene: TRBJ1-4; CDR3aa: CASSYGAGGNEKLFF; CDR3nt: TGTGCCAGCAGCTACGGTGCAGGGGGTAATGAAAAACTGTTTTTT
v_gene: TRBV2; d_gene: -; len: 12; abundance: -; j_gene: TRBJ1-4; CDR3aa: CASGRENEKLFF; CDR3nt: TGTGCCAGCGGACGGGAGAATGAAAAACTGTTTTTT
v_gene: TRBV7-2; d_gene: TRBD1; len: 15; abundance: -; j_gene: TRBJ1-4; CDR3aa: CASSVPGTGNEKLFF; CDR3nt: TGTGCCAGCAGCGTACCCGGGACAGGGAATGAAAAACTGTTTTTT
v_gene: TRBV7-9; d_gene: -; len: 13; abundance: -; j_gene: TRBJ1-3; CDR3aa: CASSRGGSETIYF; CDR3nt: TGTGCCAGCAGCCGTGGGGGCAGTGAGACCATATATTTT
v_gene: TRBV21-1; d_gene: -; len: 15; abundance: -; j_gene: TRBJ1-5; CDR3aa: CASKLGRESNQPQHF; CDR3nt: TGTGCCAGCAAATTGGGCAGGGAAAGCAATCAGCCCCAGCATTTT
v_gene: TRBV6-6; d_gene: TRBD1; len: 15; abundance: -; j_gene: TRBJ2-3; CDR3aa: CASSYADREADTQYF; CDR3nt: TGTGCCAGCAGTTACGCGGACAGGGAGGCAGATACGCAGTATTTT
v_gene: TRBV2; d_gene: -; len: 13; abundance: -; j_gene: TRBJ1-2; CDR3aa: CASNVGATYGYTF; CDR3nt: TGTGCCAGCAATGTGGGGGCTACCTATGGCTACACCTTC
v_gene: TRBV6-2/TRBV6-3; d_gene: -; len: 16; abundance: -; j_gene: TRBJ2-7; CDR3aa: CASSYWAGALSSEQYF; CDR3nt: TGTGCCAGCAGTTATTGGGCAGGGGCCCTTTCCTCCGAGCAGTACTTC
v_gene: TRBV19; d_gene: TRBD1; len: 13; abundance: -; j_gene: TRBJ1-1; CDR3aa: CASHRTGNTEAFF; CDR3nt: TGTGCCAGTCACCGGACAGGGAACACTGAAGCTTTCTTT
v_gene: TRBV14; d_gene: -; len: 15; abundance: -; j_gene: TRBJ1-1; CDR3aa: CASSQEVAHYTEAFF; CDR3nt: TGTGCCAGCAGCCAAGAGGTGGCGCATTACACTGAAGCTTTCTTT
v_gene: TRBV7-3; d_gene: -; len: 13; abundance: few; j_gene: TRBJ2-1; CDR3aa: CASSLSGTREQFF; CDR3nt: TGTGCCAGCAGCTTATCCGGGACACGGGAGCAGTTCTTC